This T cell receptor beta chain was sequenced during a study of blood T cell repertoires in COVID-19. The V end lost 3 bases, the J end lost 4 bases, and 18 bases lay between the germline ends. Germline V lookup: CDR1 KGHSH, CDR2 LQKENI. The CDR3 runs to 16 residues. Study members were between roughly 18 and 90 years old and lived in approximately 25 US regions. Cohorts were assigned according to the clinical history that participants reported. Original processing methods: Amplification from reference gene primers served as the basis for estimated nucleated cell counts. Only in-frame clones appear in the TCRdb table, and some are missing; sequencing was by immunoSEQ multiplex PCR. D and trimming were read from the DNA, whereas the V and J calls and clone size are those reported in that table. Altogether 250,000 to 300,000 clones are present, about nine tenths being singletons, with the ten largest covering about 14%.

The chain is built from TRBV18 and TRBJ1-1; D call uncertain. This TCR was recovered from a man aged 18-30 years who had recovered from COVID-19. The sequenced material came from PBMCs or T cells enriched from blood (not recorded which). The chain's CDR3 is CASSPLNEESGTEAFF. In nucleotides, the CDR3 is TGTGCCAGCTCACCTCTCAACGAGGAGAGTGGCACTGAAGCTTTCTTT.